This TCR beta chain was found in a study of blood T cell repertoires in COVID-19. Looking at the study overall: The United States, Italy and Spain supplied acute and convalescent COVID-19 samples.

The protocol was immunoSEQ multiplex PCR, while the TCRdb copy is restricted to in-frame clones and leaves out a portion. The repertoire holds fewer than 150,000 clones, with roughly 85% as singletons. This TCR was sampled from a man in his fifties with acute or convalescent COVID-19. The source material was peripheral blood.

The DNA for the CDR3 is TGTGCCAGCAGCTTAGGCGGGAGGGCCGACGGCTCCTACGAGCAGTACTTC. Protein sequence: CASSLGGRADGSYEQYF. The chain uses TRBV7-9 and TRBJ2-7, with 9 bases aligning to TRBD2. The CDR3 extends over 17 amino acids. Germline assignment: CDR1 SEHNR and CDR2 FQNEAQ (reference sequence). V shed 1 base, J shed 0 bases, and the junction held 7 bases outside the gene matches.